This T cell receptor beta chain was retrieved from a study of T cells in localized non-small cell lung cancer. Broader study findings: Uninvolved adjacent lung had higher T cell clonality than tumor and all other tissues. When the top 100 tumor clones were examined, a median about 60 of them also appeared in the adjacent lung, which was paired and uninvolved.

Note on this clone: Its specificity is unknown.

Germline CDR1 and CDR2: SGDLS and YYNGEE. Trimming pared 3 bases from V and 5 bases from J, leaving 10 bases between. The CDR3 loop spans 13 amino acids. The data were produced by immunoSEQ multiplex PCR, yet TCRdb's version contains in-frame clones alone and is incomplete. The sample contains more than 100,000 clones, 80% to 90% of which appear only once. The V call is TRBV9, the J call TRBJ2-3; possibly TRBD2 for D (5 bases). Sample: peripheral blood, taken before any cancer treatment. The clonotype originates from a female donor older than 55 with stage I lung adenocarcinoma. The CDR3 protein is CASSARGRDTQYF. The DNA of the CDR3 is TGTGCCAGCAGCGCCCGGGGTAGAGATACGCAGTATTTT. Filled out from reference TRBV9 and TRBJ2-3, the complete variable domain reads DSGVTQTPKHLITATGQRVTLRCSPRSGDLSVYWYQQSLDQGLQFLIQYYNGEERAKGNILERFSAQQFPDLHSELNLSSLELGDSALYFCASSARGRDTQYFGPGTRLTVL.